Listed below are T cell receptor beta chains from one sample, sequenced in a study of shared clonotypes between healthy human individuals. Produced via immunoSEQ multiplex PCR; TCRdb's table is partial and in-frame only. The data contain about 2.3 million clones, over 85% of them singletons. The specimen sequenced was naive CD4+ T cells from PBMCs. These receptors were obtained from a man between 18 and 35 years old in good health. Some clones in this sample may be carry-over from other donors' samples. CDR3s include the opening cysteine and the closing phenylalanine or tryptophan. Fields, in order: clone size, V gene, J gene, D gene, CDR3 DNA, CDR3 protein. A D gene is named only where the DNA matches it firmly. Expanded clones are given a class, and other clones once, few, many or no size at all.

>.|TRBV27|TRBJ2-6|TRBD1
TGTGCCAGCAGTCAGCCCAGGGGGGGGGCCAACGTCCTGACTTTC
CASSQPRGGANVLTF
>.|TRBV18|TRBJ2-5|TRBD1
TGTGCCAGCTCACCTTCACAGGGGAGATGGGAGACCCAGTACTTC
CASSPSQGRWETQYF
>.|TRBV28|TRBJ2-6|.
TGTGCCAGCAGTTTCGGCAGGGGAAACTGGGCCAACGTCCTGACTTTC
CASSFGRGNWANVLTF
>.|TRBV7-2|TRBJ1-1|.
TGTGCCAGCAGCTTAACCTCAGGGAACACTGAAGCTTTCTTT
CASSLTSGNTEAFF
>.|TRBV2|TRBJ1-5|TRBD1
TGTGCCAGCAGTGAAGAGGGGCGGACAGGGACGCCCCAGCATTTT
CASSEEGRTGTPQHF
>.|TRBV15|TRBJ2-7|.
TGTGCCACCAGCAGAGATCATAACGAGCAGTACTTC
CATSRDHNEQYF
>.|TRBV5-4|TRBJ2-1|TRBD2
TGTGCCAGCAGCCTCGGGACTAGCGGGAGTCTTGGTAACAATGAGCAGTTCTTC
CASSLGTSGSLGNNEQFF
>.|TRBV7-9|TRBJ1-2|.
TGTGCCAGCAGCTTAGTAGGAAGTCCACCCAACTATGGCTACACCTTC
CASSLVGSPPNYGYTF
>.|TRBV5-1|TRBJ1-1|TRBD1
TGCGCCAGCAGCCTAGAGACAGGGGGTATCACTGAAGCTTTCTTT
CASSLETGGITEAFF
>.|TRBV7-6|TRBJ2-7|.
TGTGCCAGCAGCTTACTATCACGCGTCTCCTACGAGCAGTACTTC
CASSLLSRVSYEQYF
>.|TRBV28|TRBJ2-7|.
TGTGCCAGCAGTTTAATTCCCCGGACAGTTTTCTCCTACGAGCAGTACTTC
CASSLIPRTVFSYEQYF
>.|TRBV2|TRBJ2-3|TRBD2
TGTGCCAGCAGCGGGAGGTCGTACACAGATACGCAGTATTTT
CASSGRSYTDTQYF
>.|TRBV28|TRBJ2-3|.
TGTGCCAGCACAGACCGCAGGGCACACACAGATACGCAGTATTTT
CASTDRRAHTDTQYF
>.|TRBV19|TRBJ2-3|.
TGTGCCAGTAGTGAGACAAGCACAGATACGCAGTATTTT
CASSETSTDTQYF
>.|TRBV28|TRBJ2-7|.
TGTGCCAGCATGCGGGTCTCCTACGAGCAGTACTTC
CASMRVSYEQYF
>.|TRBV7-2|TRBJ1-5|.
TGTGCCAGCAGCTTAATCGGAATTCCTCAGCCCCAGCATTTT
CASSLIGIPQPQHF
>.|TRBV5-5|TRBJ2-1|.
TGTGCCAGCAGCTTGGAATCAGCCTACAATGAGCAGTTCTTC
CASSLESAYNEQFF
>.|TRBV5-1|TRBJ2-7|TRBD2
TGCGCCAGCAGCTTCGGGACTAGCGGGAGGGCCCTCTCCTACGAGCAGTACTTC
CASSFGTSGRALSYEQYF
>.|TRBV7-3|TRBJ1-5|.
TGTGCCAGCAGCCTCTCGACAGGCAATCAGCCCCAGCATTTT
CASSLSTGNQPQHF
>.|TRBV11-3|TRBJ2-2|.
TGTGCCAGCAGCCCCGCCGGCGGGGAGCTGTTTTTT
CASSPAGGELFF
>few|TRBV2|TRBJ1-1|.
TGTGCCAGCAGTGCGACAATTGAAGCTTTCTTT
CASSATIEAFF
>.|TRBV29-1|TRBJ2-2|.
TGCAGCATACTCGGGAGCCTGGACGGGGAGCTGTTTTTT
CSILGSLDGELFF
>.|TRBV5-6|TRBJ2-6|.
TGTGCCAGCAGCTTGGGAGGGTACTCTGGGGCCAACGTCCTGACTTTC
CASSLGGYSGANVLTF
>.|TRBV29-1|TRBJ1-1|.
TGCAGCGCTGGGGGCCTTTCTCCCACGATGAACACTGAAGCTTTCTTT
CSAGGLSPTMNTEAFF
>.|TRBV6-5|TRBJ2-7|.
TGTGCCAGCAGCTCCTCTCGGGCCTACGAGCAGTACTTC
CASSSSRAYEQYF
>.|TRBV7-9|TRBJ2-5|TRBD2
TGTGCCAGCAGCTGGGGGGGAGAGACCCAGTACTTC
CASSWGGETQYF
>.|TRBV5-1|TRBJ1-3|.
TGCGCCAGCAGCTTGGTCCCCTCGGACACCATATATTTT
CASSLVPSDTIYF
>.|TRBV7-9|TRBJ1-1|.
TGTGCCAGCAGCTCTGTCCGGGTCGCGGGTCACACTGAAGCTTTCTTT
CASSSVRVAGHTEAFF
>.|TRBV5-6|TRBJ2-3|.
TGTGCCAGCAGCCGGAACGGACTACAACCCTATACGCAGTATTTT
CASSRNGLQPYTQYF
>.|TRBV12-5|TRBJ1-3|.
TGTGCTAGCGGGGATTCGTCTGGAAACACCATATATTTT
CASGDSSGNTIYF
>.|TRBV9|TRBJ2-5|.
TGTGCCAGCAGCGTAGGGGGGTTCGTGCCCCGGGGGCCGGCTGAAGAGACCCAGTACTTC
CASSVGGFVPRGPAEETQYF
>.|TRBV6-1|TRBJ1-2|TRBD1
TGTGCCAGCAGCCGACAGGGCCAGCTCAGCTATGGCTACACCTTC
CASSRQGQLSYGYTF
>.|TRBV5-1|TRBJ2-5|.
TGCGCCAGCAGCTTTAGACAGAGGGCCCCCGGGGAGACCCAGTACTTC
CASSFRQRAPGETQYF
>.|TRBV28|TRBJ2-5|TRBD2
TGTGCCAGCAGACCGACGGGGGGTAGGGGGACCCAGTACTTC
CASRPTGGRGTQYF
>.|TRBV6-1|TRBJ2-1|TRBD2
TGTGCCAGCAGTGTACTAGCGGGAGGTCACAATGAGCAGTTCTTC
CASSVLAGGHNEQFF
>.|TRBV9|TRBJ2-5|TRBD2
TGTGCCAGCAGCGTGTCCCCGACTAGCGGGGAGACCCAGTACTTC
CASSVSPTSGETQYF
>once|TRBV28|TRBJ1-5|.
TGTGCCAGCAGTACCCAACCCCACAGGGCAGGGTATGTTCAGCCCCAGCATTTT
CASSTQPHRAGYVQPQHF
>.|TRBV9|TRBJ2-7|TRBD2
TGTGCCAGCAGCCCTCAGCTAGCGGGGTACGAGCAGTACTTC
CASSPQLAGYEQYF
>.|TRBV5-1|TRBJ2-1|TRBD2
TGCGCCAGCAGCTTGGCAGGTCTAGCGGATTACAATGAGCAGTTCTTC
CASSLAGLADYNEQFF
>.|TRBV4-1|TRBJ1-6|TRBD1
TGCGCCAGCAGCCAAGTTTATGGGACAGGGTACTCACCCCTCCACTTT
CASSQVYGTGYSPLHF
>.|TRBV9|TRBJ1-5|.
TGTGCCAGCAGCGTAGGCTTTAGCAATCAGCCCCAGCATTTT
CASSVGFSNQPQHF
>.|TRBV5-6|TRBJ2-5|TRBD1
TGTGCCAGCAGCATCCGGACAGGGGGCCAAGAGACCCAGTACTTC
CASSIRTGGQETQYF
>.|TRBV28|TRBJ1-2|TRBD1
TGTGCCAGCGATACCTCCGGGACAGGGACGGGTGGCTACACCTTC
CASDTSGTGTGGYTF
>.|TRBV27|TRBJ2-2|.
TGTGCCAGCAGTTCGGGTCTCCGGGCTAGCCCTTTTACCGGGGAGCTGTTTTTT
CASSSGLRASPFTGELFF
>.|TRBV11-2|TRBJ1-1|.
TGTGCCAGCAGGCAAGGGTTGGTGGGCACTGAAGCTTTCTTT
CASRQGLVGTEAFF
>few|TRBV29-1|TRBJ1-5|.
TGCAGCGTTGAAACAGGTAGCAATCAGCCCCAGCATTTT
CSVETGSNQPQHF
>few|TRBV2|TRBJ1-2|TRBD1
TGTGCCAGCAGCGGTGGACAGGCTAGCGGCTACACCTTC
CASSGGQASGYTF
>.|TRBV25-1|TRBJ2-5|TRBD1
TGTGCCAGCAGTGAAATAGGGGGCCCCTCGACCCAGTACTTC
CASSEIGGPSTQYF
>.|TRBV11-2|TRBJ2-3|TRBD2
TGTGCCAGCCGGCGGGAGGCCGGTATGAATACGCAGTATTTT
CASRREAGMNTQYF
>.|TRBV5-8|TRBJ2-2|TRBD2
TGTGCCAGCAGCCGTAGCGGGGGCACCGGGGAGCTGTTTTTT
CASSRSGGTGELFF
>.|TRBV4-1|TRBJ2-2|.
TGCGCCAGCAGCCCCAGATCCGCGAACACCGGGGAGCTGTTTTTT
CASSPRSANTGELFF
>.|TRBV5-1|TRBJ2-2|.
TGCGCCAGCAGCTTTGGACTGGAGGCCGGGGAGCTGTTTTTT
CASSFGLEAGELFF
>.|TRBV5-5|TRBJ1-5|.
TGTGCCAGCGGACTGGCGTCCAGTAGCAATCAGCCCCAGCATTTT
CASGLASSSNQPQHF
>.|TRBV7-2|TRBJ2-7|.
TGTGCCAGCAGCAAATGGGGCAGGGGGGGACGGATGCCCTACGAGCAGTACTTC
CASSKWGRGGRMPYEQYF
>.|TRBV5-1|TRBJ2-1|TRBD1
TGCGCCAGCAGCTTGGAACAGGGGCCTTGGGATGAGCAGTTCTTC
CASSLEQGPWDEQFF
>.|TRBV10-1|TRBJ2-1|TRBD2
TGCGCCAGCAGTTTAGCGGGAGAACGCAATGAGCAGTTCTTC
CASSLAGERNEQFF
>once|TRBV5-5|TRBJ1-2|TRBD1
TGTGCCAGCAGCTTGCCGACAGGGAGAGCTAACTATGGCTACACCTTC
CASSLPTGRANYGYTF